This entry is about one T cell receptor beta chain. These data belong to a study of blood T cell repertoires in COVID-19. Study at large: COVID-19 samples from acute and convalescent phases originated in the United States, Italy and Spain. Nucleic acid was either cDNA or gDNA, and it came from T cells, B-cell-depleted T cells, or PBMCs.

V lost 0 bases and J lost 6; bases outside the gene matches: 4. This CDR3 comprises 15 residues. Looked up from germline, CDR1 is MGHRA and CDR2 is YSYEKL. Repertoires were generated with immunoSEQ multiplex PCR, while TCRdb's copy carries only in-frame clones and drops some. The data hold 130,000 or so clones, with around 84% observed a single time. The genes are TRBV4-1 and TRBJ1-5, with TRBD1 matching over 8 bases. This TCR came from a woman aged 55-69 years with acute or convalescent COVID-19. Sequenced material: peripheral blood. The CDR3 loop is CASSQDLRGLQPQHF. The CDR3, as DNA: TGCGCCAGCAGCCAAGACCTCAGGGGGCTTCAGCCCCAGCATTTT.